Presented here are 29 T cell receptor beta chains from one specimen sequenced in a study of T cells after yellow fever vaccination. TCRdb reprocessed the 5' RACE reads with MiXCR, giving one entry per CDR3 protein. The sample includes around 360,000 distinct CDR3 sequences, around 10% of them seen just once. The sample here was PBMCs, taken on the day of the first yellow fever vaccination. Receptors originate from a man aged 18-30 years who received the YFV17D yellow fever vaccine.

This sequence joins TRBV24-1 and TRBJ1-2, with D possibly being TRBD1 (6 bases). The CDR3 runs 13 residues. In germline, CDR1 is KGHDR, CDR2 SFDVKD. Trimming left V 1 base short and J 7 bases short, with 9 bases between. The CDR3 sequence: CATSDFTGAGYTF. The CDR3 DNA is TGTGCCACCAGTGATTTTACGGGGGCTGGCTACACCTTC.

The chain carries TRBV4-1 and TRBJ1-3, with D perhaps matching TRBD1 (6 bases). The CDR3 length is 17 residues. The germline V gene has CDR1 MGHRA and CDR2 YSYEKL. V was shortened by 2 bases and J by 2 bases, with 16 bases between the two germline ends. In nucleotides, the CDR3 is TGCGCCAGCAGCCAACGGGAACAGGGACTCCCTGGAAACACCATATATTTT. Protein sequence: CASSQREQGLPGNTIYF.

Only a few counts were recorded for this clonotype. The rearrangement links TRBV2 to TRBJ2-3, with TRBD1 as a possible D gene (6 bases). V gave up 7 bases and J gave up 4 bases, with 15 bases separating them. This CDR3 is 14 amino acids long. Germline values: CDR1 SNHLY, CDR2 FYNNEI. This chain's CDR3 is CASTDRRFSDTQYF. Written as DNA, the CDR3 is TGTGCCAGCACAGACAGGAGGTTTTCAGATACGCAGTATTTT.

This clonotype showed up just a few times. The genes are TRBV9 and TRBJ2-3; 12 bases are a match to TRBD2. CDR3 length equals 16 residues. Germline CDR1 and CDR2: SGDLS and YYNGEE. The junction had 7 bases not matched to a gene; V was cut back by 3 bases and J by 5 bases. CDR3 protein: CASSGTGTSGLDTQYF. The CDR3 DNA sequence: TGTGCCAGCAGCGGTACCGGGACTAGCGGGCTAGATACGCAGTATTTT. The complete variable domain, with remaining parts taken from reference TRBV9 and TRBJ2-3, reads DSGVTQTPKHLITATGQRVTLRCSPRSGDLSVYWYQQSLDQGLQFLIQYYNGEERAKGNILERFSAQQFPDLHSELNLSSLELGDSALYFCASSGTGTSGLDTQYFGPGTRLTVL.

This sequence joins TRBV12-3 or TRBV12-4 and TRBJ2-3; D assignment may be TRBD1 or TRBD2 (6 bases each). This CDR3 comprises 14 residues. V dropped 7 bases and J dropped 5 bases, with 16 bases sitting between them. CDR3 in amino acids: CASTIGQTRDTQYF. For the CDR3, the DNA is TGTGCCAGCACAATAGGACAGACTAGAGATACGCAGTATTTT.

The chain links TRBV5-1 to TRBJ2-1; 12 nucleotides line up with TRBD2. Germline V gene sequence: CDR1 SGHRS, CDR2 YFSETQ. The ends lost 4 bases at V and 8 bases at J; junction bases unmatched: 7. The CDR3 spans 15 residues. The CDR3 region is CASSDPSGGAYEQFF. DNA of the CDR3: TGCGCCAGCAGCGACCCTAGCGGGGGGGCATATGAGCAGTTCTTC.

This clonotype was found a few times. The chain carries TRBV27 and TRBJ1-2; the D gene is possibly TRBD1 (6 bases). The CDR3 has 13 residues. Trimming pared 3 bases from V and 8 bases from J, leaving 13 bases between. The germline CDR1 and CDR2 sequences are MNHEY and SMNVEV (reference sequence). DNA for the CDR3: TGTGCCAGCAGTTTCCAGGGGAGGGACGGCTACACCTTC. This encodes CASSFQGRDGYTF.

This clonotype was observed a handful of times. The V and J genes are TRBV12-3 or TRBV12-4 and TRBJ2-7, with D perhaps matching TRBD1 (5 bases). The V gene lost 5 bases and the J gene lost 6 bases, with 17 bases spanning the gap. CDR3 size: 14 residues. The CDR3 loop reads CASSPPDTTGEQYF. The CDR3 DNA is TGTGCCAGCAGTCCGCCGGACACCACAGGCGAGCAGTACTTC.

V and J are TRBV4-3 and TRBJ2-7; TRBD2 agrees at 8 bases. The V and J ends lost 2 bases and 4 bases, in that order; junction bases with no gene match: 10. Germline CDR1 reads LGHNA; CDR2 reads YSLEER. This CDR3 region has 16 residues. This chain's CDR3 is CASSQIAGGRAYEQYF. CDR3 nucleotide sequence: TGCGCCAGCAGCCAAATCGCGGGGGGCCGTGCTTACGAGCAGTACTTC.

The CDR3 loop reads CSATGTYEQYF. The CDR3 nucleotides are TGCAGTGCAACCGGGACGTACGAGCAGTACTTC. The chain joins TRBV20-1 to TRBJ2-7; either TRBD1 or TRBD2 may fit D (5 bases each). The CDR3 covers 11 residues. Trimming removed 6 bases at V and 4 bases at J, with 10 bases between. Germline V lookup: CDR1 DFQATT, CDR2 SNEGSKA (reference sequence).

The table lists this clonotype with many counts. The rearrangement uses TRBV6-2 or TRBV6-3 and TRBJ2-2; no firm D call. The CDR3 consists of 11 residues. Germline V gene data show CDR1 as MNHEY and CDR2 as SVGEGT. V lost 4 bases and J 4 bases, leaving 1 base between the germline ends. CDR3 nucleotide sequence: TGTGCCAGCAGTTTCACCGGGGAGCTGTTTTTT. Its translation: CASSFTGELFF.

A few counts support this clonotype. The chain joins TRBV12-3 or TRBV12-4 to TRBJ1-3; D is unresolved. The CDR3 is 16 residues long. Between the trimmed V and J ends, which lost 5 bases and 4 bases, there was a span of 18 bases. The CDR3 region is CASSPGGRPFGNTIYF. CDR3 coding DNA: TGTGCCAGCAGTCCTGGTGGGAGGCCGTTCGGAAACACCATATATTTT.

The CDR3 sequence is CASSFGNPLNNEQFF. Here the CDR3 DNA reads TGTGCCAGCAGTTTTGGGAATCCCCTTAACAATGAGCAGTTCTTC. V and J are TRBV12-3 or TRBV12-4 and TRBJ2-1; no firm D call. This CDR3 is 15 amino acids long. V lost 3 bases, J lost 5 bases, and 14 bases lay in between.

This clonotype has just a few counts. The CDR3 is CASTGRTGRSPLHF. The CDR3 DNA follows: TGTGCCAGCACGGGTCGGACAGGGCGGTCACCCCTCCACTTT. The rearrangement joins TRBV2 to TRBJ1-6; 8 bases are a match to TRBD1. V shed 7 bases, J shed 10 bases, and the junction held 9 bases outside the gene matches. This CDR3 is 14 amino acids long. Germline CDR1 and CDR2: SNHLY and FYNNEI.

This clonotype was counted only a few times. V is TRBV4-3 and J is TRBJ2-3; D call uncertain. V gave up 3 bases and J gave up 1 base, with 11 bases separating them. CDR3 size: 15 residues. Germline V CDR1 and CDR2: LGHNA, YSLEER. The CDR3 loop reads CASSQEPLGTDTQYF. Written as DNA, the CDR3 is TGCGCCAGCAGCCAGGAACCCCTGGGCACAGATACGCAGTATTTT.

This chain uses TRBV7-9 with TRBJ1-1, with D perhaps matching TRBD1 (6 bases). Trimming removed 5 bases from V and 0 bases from J, with 13 bases in between. From germline, CDR1 is SEHNR and CDR2 FQNEAQ (reference sequence). The CDR3 totals 15 residues. CDR3 DNA: TGTGCCAGCAGCCGTCAGACAGGACTGAACACTGAAGCTTTCTTT. Translated: CASSRQTGLNTEAFF.

The rearrangement uses TRBV4-3 and TRBJ1-6; TRBD1 matches 7 bases. The ends lost 1 base at V and 3 bases at J; junction bases unmatched: 12. Germline V gene sequence: CDR1 LGHNA, CDR2 YSLEER. The CDR3 covers 19 residues. The CDR3, as DNA: TGCGCCAGCAGCCAAGGACTCCAAATTCGGGACAGCTATAATTCACCCCTCCACTTT. This codes for CASSQGLQIRDSYNSPLHF.

With regard to this clonotype: The junction departs from germline at one end; a sequencing error may be responsible. The chain's CDR3 is CASSQGSLYTEAFF. The DNA of the CDR3 is TGCGCCAGCAGCCAGGGGTCTTTGTACACTGAAGCTTTCTTC. J is TRBJ1-1 and V is TRBV4-1; D unresolved. The CDR3 sequence is 14 residues long. Germline V gene lookup returns CDR1 MGHRA and CDR2 YSYEKL.

This chain links TRBV12-3 or TRBV12-4 with TRBJ2-1, with D perhaps matching TRBD1 or TRBD2 (5 bases each). V was clipped by 3 bases and J by 0 bases, with 9 bases between them. The length of the CDR3 is 15 residues. CDR3 sequence (DNA): TGTGCCAGCAGTTTTGGGGGAACCTCCTACAATGAGCAGTTCTTC. This sequence encodes CASSFGGTSYNEQFF.

The J gene is TRBJ2-3, the V gene TRBV4-3; 10 bases fit TRBD2. V shed 2 bases and J 9 bases; nucleotides not matched to a gene: 8. Germline CDR1 and CDR2: LGHNA and YSLEER. The CDR3 has 15 amino acids. For the CDR3, the DNA is TGCGCCAGCAGCCAATCTAGCGGGGGAGTCTTCACGCAGTATTTT. Its translation: CASSQSSGGVFTQYF.

This chain uses TRBV12-3 or TRBV12-4 with TRBJ2-1; no clear D gene. This CDR3 is 13 amino acids long. V shed 10 bases and J shed 7 bases, with 17 bases lying between them. The CDR3 sequence is CAITTYKMNEQFF. In nucleotides, the CDR3 is TGTGCCATCACGACATATAAGATGAATGAGCAGTTCTTC.

V usage is TRBV11-3 and J usage is TRBJ2-3; TRBD2 might be the D (7 bases). The CDR3 is made up of 15 amino acids. From germline, CDR1 is SGHNT and CDR2 YENEEA. V lost 3 bases, J lost 8 bases, and 18 bases lay in between. The CDR3 sequence: CASSFGGGGGGTQYF. In DNA, the CDR3 is TGTGCCAGCAGCTTCGGCGGGGGCGGAGGGGGTACGCAGTATTTT.

This clonotype has only a few counts. The J gene is TRBJ2-1, the V gene TRBV6-5, with 14 bases matching TRBD2. The CDR3 has 18 amino acids. Germline V gene sequence: CDR1 MNHEY, CDR2 SVGAGI. The ends lost 4 bases at V and 6 bases at J; junction bases unmatched: 11. In DNA, the CDR3 is TGTGCCAGCAGTTGGACTAGCGGGGGGCTATCCCCACGCAATGAGCAGTTCTTC. Residues: CASSWTSGGLSPRNEQFF.

In its sample, this clonotype was seen a few times. The chain is built from TRBV28 and TRBJ2-1, with D tentatively TRBD1 (6 bases). The germline CDR1 and CDR2 sequences are MDHEN and SYDVKM. Deletions cut 3 bases from V and 3 bases from J, with 18 bases between. This CDR3 contains 17 residues. CDR3 coding DNA: TGTGCCAGCAGTTTTTGGTCGATCAAAGGGGGCTACAATGAGCAGTTCTTC. Encoded protein: CASSFWSIKGGYNEQFF. The full variable domain, in which reference TRBV28 and TRBJ2-1 provide the parts outside the CDR3, is DVKVTQSSRYLVKRTGEKVFLECVQDMDHENMFWYRQDPGLGLRLIYFSYDVKMKEKGDIPEGYSVSREKKERFSLILESASTNQTSMYLCASSFWSIKGGYNEQFFGPGTRLTVL.

The chain combines TRBV7-9 with TRBJ2-6; tentative D call: TRBD2 (5 bases). CDR1 is SEHNR and CDR2 is FQNEAQ in the germline V gene (reference sequence). V lost 7 bases, J lost 1 base, and 14 bases lay in between. The CDR3 totals 16 residues. CDR3 coding DNA: TGTGCCAGCATCCACAGCAGAGGGTCTGGGGCCAACGTCCTGACTTTC. Its protein is CASIHSRGSGANVLTF.

This clonotype appeared a few times. V and J are TRBV7-2 and TRBJ2-3; D not certain. V was clipped by 8 bases and J by 1 base, with 10 bases between them. Germline V gives CDR1 SGHTA, CDR2 FQGNSA. The CDR3 runs to 13 residues. CDR3 bases: TGTGCCAGCGTCCTTCTCGGCACAGATACGCAGTATTTT. It encodes CASVLLGTDTQYF. The full variable domain, its missing parts supplied by reference TRBV7-2 and TRBJ2-3, is GAGVSQSPSNKVTEKGKDVELRCDPISGHTALYWYRQSLGQGLEFLIYFQGNSAPDKSGLPSDRFSAERTGGSVSTLTIQRTQQEDSAVYLCASVLLGTDTQYFGPGTRLTVL.

There are many counts of this clonotype. The chain employs TRBV5-1 and TRBJ2-1; D is possibly TRBD1 (5 bases). The length of the CDR3 is 13 residues. Germline V gives CDR1 SGHRS, CDR2 YFSETQ. V shed 1 base and J shed 5 bases, with 7 bases lying between them. The DNA of the CDR3 is TGCGCCAGCAGCTTGACAGGCAACAATGAGCAGTTCTTC. Translating gives CASSLTGNNEQFF.

The chain carries TRBV12-3 or TRBV12-4 and TRBJ2-1; possibly TRBD1 for D (6 bases). The V gene lost 5 bases and the J gene lost 4 bases, with 21 bases spanning the gap. CDR3 size: 17 residues. The CDR3 here is CASSPLGAQNSYNEQFF. CDR3 sequence (DNA): TGTGCCAGCAGTCCCCTGGGGGCCCAGAATTCATACAATGAGCAGTTCTTC.

This clonotype was detected many times. The chain uses TRBV12-3 or TRBV12-4 and TRBJ1-1, with 7 nucleotides matching TRBD1. This CDR3 comprises 13 residues. The V segment lost 3 bases and the J segment 4 bases; nucleotides outside the gene matches: 2. The CDR3 DNA is TGTGCCAGCAGTTTCGACAGGGCCACTGAAGCTTTCTTT. It codes for CASSFDRATEAFF.